This T cell receptor (beta chain) was identified during a study of T-cell memory formation after mild COVID-19. Study-wide context: Largely donor-specific TCR clusters were found. Findings of the study overall: Nothing showed for sure that second-wave clones peaking on day 37 were SARS-CoV-2 specific. Researchers found some responding clones in pre-infection memory, a sign that cross-reactive memory joined.

This clonotype was found a few times. What it binds is unknown. CDR1 ENHRY and CDR2 SYGVKD come from the germline V gene. Deletions cut 3 bases from V and 3 bases from J, with 11 bases between. The CDR3 sequence is 14 residues long. Using constant-segment primers, 5'RACE produced TCR alpha and TCR beta cDNA libraries carrying sample barcodes and UMIs. TCRdb itself ran the 5' RACE reads through MiXCR, one entry per CDR3 protein. The sample includes under 400,000 distinct CDR3 sequences, over 25% of them seen just once. The V call is TRBV10-3, the J call TRBJ1-2, with D maybe TRBD1 (6 bases). This sequence was found in an adult woman who had mild COVID-19 (a few samples of this study predate the infection). Cell type and time point are not known. The source material was PBMCs or a T cell subset sorted from them (not recorded which). The CDR3 DNA is TGTGCCATCAGTGACACAGGGAGCGACTATGGCTACACCTTC. Translated, it gives CAISDTGSDYGYTF.